This T cell receptor beta chain was sequenced for a study of identical twins. Each CDR3 protein is one row after TCRdb ran MiXCR on the 5' RACE reads. The sample carries about 240,000 distinct CDR3 sequences, about an eighth recorded once. This clonotype occurred a few times. Its antigen is still unknown. Whole-study results and caveats: Insertions ran lower in abundant cord blood beta clonotypes, though not in memory repertoires. Invariant MAIT and iNKT cells are populations that could partly confound zero-insertion analyses.

Germline CDR1 and CDR2: SGHRS and YFSETQ. This CDR3 is 14 amino acids long. The germline V and J ends were trimmed by 0 bases and 2 bases, with 9 bases remaining between them. The same sample was also used in a study of yellow fever vaccine responses in identical twins.

This TCR came from a woman younger than 30 in good health. Sequencing was done on a sample of memory (CD45RO+) T cells sorted from blood. J is TRBJ2-7 and V is TRBV5-1, with a possible D match to TRBD2 (5 bases). In DNA, the CDR3 is TGCGCCAGCAGCTTGGCGGGGTCCCCCTACGAGCAGTACTTC. Translating it yields CASSLAGSPYEQYF.